A selection of T cell receptor beta chains follows, all from one sample in a study of cytomegalovirus exposure and HLA in healthy donors. Using immunoSEQ multiplex PCR, the repertoire was profiled, and TCRdb retains in-frame clones only, with some absent. The table counts roughly 74,000 clones; 6.5% to 9.5% lies in the top ten. Sequencing was performed on PBMCs. The receptor source for this set is a female donor in good health and CMV-seropositive. Each CDR3 is given with its conserved first and last residue. A D gene is named only where the DNA matches it firmly.

>TRBV30|TRBJ2-3|-
CAWSFGGADTQYF
TGTGCCTGGAGTTTCGGGGGAGCAGATACGCAGTATTTT
>TRBV9|TRBJ1-2|-
CASSESGFYGYTF
TGTGCCAGCAGCGAGTCCGGGTTTTATGGCTACACCTTC
>TRBV9|TRBJ1-1|-
CASSVAQDTEAFF
TGTGCCAGCAGCGTAGCTCAGGACACTGAAGCTTTCTTT
>TRBV5-1|TRBJ2-7|-
CASRTGTKVTEQYF
TGCGCCAGCAGAACCGGGACAAAAGTTACCGAGCAGTACTTC
>TRBV2|TRBJ2-7|TRBD1
CASSDGSDRGYEQYF
TGTGCCAGCAGTGACGGCTCGGACAGGGGATACGAGCAGTACTTC
>TRBV5-6|TRBJ2-2|TRBD2
CASSLASGFWRTGELFF
TGTGCCAGCAGCTTGGCTAGCGGGTTTTGGAGGACCGGGGAGCTGTTTTTT
>TRBV7-8|TRBJ2-2|TRBD2
CASSPWSGVTGELFF
TGTGCCAGCAGCCCCTGGAGCGGGGTAACCGGGGAGCTGTTTTTT
>TRBV4-2|TRBJ2-7|TRBD1
CASSLGTANYEQYF
TGTGCCAGCAGCCTGGGGACAGCAAACTACGAGCAGTACTTC
>TRBV7-2|TRBJ1-1|-
CASSPAWGAEAFF
TGTGCCAGCAGCCCGGCCTGGGGGGCTGAAGCTTTCTTT
>TRBV2|TRBJ2-1|TRBD1
CASSGTGTGYNEQFF
TGTGCCAGCAGTGGCACCGGGACAGGGTACAATGAGCAGTTCTTC
>TRBV5-3|TRBJ1-1|TRBD1
CARSLAGTETMNTEAFF
TGTGCCAGAAGCTTGGCCGGGACAGAAACTATGAACACTGAAGCTTTCTTT
>TRBV9|TRBJ1-2|-
CAGSPSPQGPNYDYTF
TGTGCCGGCAGCCCTAGCCCCCAGGGGCCCAACTATGACTACACCTTC
>TRBV28|TRBJ1-2|TRBD1
CASSSQGAGNYGYTF
TGTGCCAGCAGTAGCCAGGGGGCCGGCAACTATGGCTACACCTTC
>TRBV5-8|TRBJ1-5|-
CASSLEGRVNQPQHF
TGTGCCAGCAGCTTGGAGGGCAGGGTTAATCAGCCCCAGCATTTT
>TRBV4-1|TRBJ1-1|-
CASSPRRGPVNTEAFF
TGCGCCAGCAGCCCGCGGCGGGGACCGGTGAACACTGAAGCTTTCTTT
>TRBV4-1|TRBJ2-5|TRBD2
CASSKTSGSMIETQYF
TGCGCCAGCAGTAAGACTAGCGGGAGCATGATAGAGACCCAGTACTTC
>TRBV27|TRBJ1-5|TRBD1
CASSSQTGDQPQHF
TGTGCCAGCAGTTCCCAGACAGGGGATCAGCCCCAGCATTTT
>TRBV2|TRBJ2-7|TRBD1
CASSAQRQGKNEQYF
TGTGCCAGCAGTGCCCAAAGACAGGGGAAAAACGAGCAGTACTTC
>TRBV19|TRBJ2-7|-
CASSSPRRASSYEQYF
TGTGCCAGTAGTAGCCCGAGGCGGGCAAGCTCCTACGAGCAGTACTTC
>TRBV4-2|TRBJ2-1|TRBD2
CASSQATSGSANEQFF
TGTGCCAGCAGCCAGGCGACTAGCGGGAGTGCCAATGAGCAGTTCTTC
>TRBV6-1|TRBJ2-5|-
CASSILETQYF
TGTGCCAGCAGTATCCTAGAGACCCAGTACTTC
>TRBV27|TRBJ1-2|-
CASSPTYRETGYTF
TGTGCCAGCAGTCCGACTTACAGGGAGACTGGCTACACCTTC
>TRBV30|TRBJ2-7|-
CAWFEGRKSYEQYF
TGTGCCTGGTTCGAAGGGAGGAAATCCTACGAGCAGTACTTC
>TRBV4-2|TRBJ2-7|-
CASSQAATTGYEQYF
TGTGCCAGCAGCCAAGCGGCTACGACAGGCTACGAGCAGTACTTC
>TRBV11-3|TRBJ2-1|-
CASSSGQTSSYNEQFF
TGTGCCAGCAGCTCCGGACAGACGAGCTCCTACAATGAGCAGTTCTTC
>TRBV27|TRBJ1-1|-
CASSFGYPGTEAFF
TGTGCCAGCAGTTTCGGCTACCCGGGGACTGAAGCTTTCTTT
>TRBV6-1|TRBJ1-1|-
CATTGGPYTEAFF
TGTGCCACCACCGGGGGACCCTACACTGAAGCTTTCTTT
>TRBV6-1|TRBJ1-2|TRBD1
CASRTNRGGYGYTF
TGTGCCAGCAGAACTAACAGGGGAGGCTATGGCTACACCTTC
>TRBV11-2|TRBJ2-1|TRBD2
CASSFNPSGSSNEQFF
TGTGCCAGCAGTTTCAACCCGAGCGGGAGCTCTAATGAGCAGTTCTTC
>TRBV5-4|TRBJ1-2|TRBD1
CASSPTGTGYGYTF
TGTGCCAGCAGCCCCACCGGGACAGGCTATGGCTACACCTTC
>TRBV5-6|TRBJ1-2|TRBD1
CASRLGTGGDVNYGYTF
TGTGCCAGCAGACTGGGGACAGGGGGTGATGTTAACTATGGCTACACCTTC
>TRBV27|TRBJ2-5|-
CASSFMGAPTQYF
TGTGCCAGCAGTTTTATGGGGGCCCCAACCCAGTACTTC
>TRBV28|TRBJ1-5|TRBD1
CASSWDRARFEGNQPQHF
TGTGCCAGCAGTTGGGACAGGGCCAGGTTTGAGGGCAATCAGCCCCAGCATTTT
>TRBV19|TRBJ1-6|TRBD1
CASSPSGQEHNSPLHF
TGTGCCAGTAGTCCCAGCGGACAGGAACATAATTCCCCCCTCCACTTT
>TRBV7-8|TRBJ1-4|TRBD1
CASSLRDRGLANEKLFF
TGTGCCAGCAGCTTGCGGGACAGGGGGCTAGCAAATGAAAAACTGTTTTTT
>TRBV11-3|TRBJ2-7|-
CASSPYRGSYEQYF
TGTGCCAGCAGCCCATACCGGGGTTCCTACGAGCAGTACTTC
>TRBV7-2|TRBJ1-2|-
CASSPQMDGYTF
TGTGCCAGCAGCCCCCAGATGGATGGCTACACCTTC
>TRBV7-9|TRBJ2-2|TRBD2
CASSSGLAGGPGYTGELFF
TGTGCCAGCAGTTCTGGACTAGCGGGAGGGCCGGGCTACACCGGGGAGCTGTTTTTT
>TRBV6-5|TRBJ1-1|-
CATRSSGARAEAFF
TGTGCTACAAGGTCTTCAGGGGCGAGGGCTGAAGCTTTCTTT
>TRBV28|TRBJ2-7|TRBD1
CASSLRPGQGPSYEQYF
TGTGCCAGCAGTTTAAGGCCGGGACAGGGGCCTTCCTACGAGCAGTACTTC
>TRBV7-8|TRBJ2-7|TRBD1
CASSFTGQGISYEQYF
TGTGCCAGCAGCTTCACTGGACAGGGTATAAGCTACGAGCAGTACTTC
>TRBV10-3|TRBJ1-4|-
CATRAGGANEKLFF
TGTGCCACTCGTGCTGGGGGGGCTAATGAAAAACTGTTTTTT
>TRBV5-1|TRBJ2-3|TRBD2
CASSLRASGGSTDTQYF
TGCGCCAGCAGCTTGAGGGCTAGCGGGGGCTCCACAGATACGCAGTATTTT
>TRBV6-1|TRBJ1-3|-
CASAAGSLSGNTIYF
TGTGCCAGCGCCGCAGGGTCTCTCTCTGGAAACACCATATATTTT
>TRBV10-3|TRBJ2-7|-
CAISGGPSDEQYF
TGTGCCATCAGTGGGGGGCCTTCTGATGAGCAGTACTTC
>TRBV5-6|TRBJ2-1|TRBD2
CASSSWTSPTSDNEQFF
TGTGCCAGCAGCTCTTGGACTAGCCCGACCTCCGACAATGAGCAGTTCTTC
>TRBV9|TRBJ1-6|-
CASRAMESNNSPLHF
TGTGCCAGCAGGGCGATGGAGTCTAATAATTCACCCCTCCACTTT
>TRBV6-5|TRBJ1-2|TRBD1
CASSHGTGDGYGYTF
TGTGCCAGCAGTCACGGGACAGGGGATGGGTATGGCTACACCTTC
>TRBV4-3|TRBJ1-1|-
CASSQDGRGTTEAFF
TGCGCCAGCAGCCAAGACGGCCGGGGGACCACTGAAGCTTTCTTT
>TRBV28|TRBJ2-4|TRBD2
CASKGSGSLGIQYF
TGTGCCAGCAAGGGTAGCGGGTCTTTGGGCATTCAGTACTTC
>TRBV4-3|TRBJ1-1|-
CASSQGILETEAFF
TGCGCCAGCAGCCAAGGGATTTTGGAGACTGAAGCTTTCTTT